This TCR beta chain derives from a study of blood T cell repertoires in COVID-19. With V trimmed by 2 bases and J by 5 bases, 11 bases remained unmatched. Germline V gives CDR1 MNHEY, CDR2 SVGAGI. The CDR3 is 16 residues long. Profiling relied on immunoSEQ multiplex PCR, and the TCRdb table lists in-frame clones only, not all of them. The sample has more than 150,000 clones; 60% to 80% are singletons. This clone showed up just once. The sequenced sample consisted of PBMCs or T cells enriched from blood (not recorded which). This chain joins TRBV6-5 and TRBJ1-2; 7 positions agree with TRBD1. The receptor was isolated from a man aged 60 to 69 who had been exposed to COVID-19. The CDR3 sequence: CASSYLTGKRAYGYTF. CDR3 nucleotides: TGTGCCAGCAGTTACCTGACAGGGAAGAGGGCATATGGCTACACCTTC.